One sample yielded the 18 T cell receptor beta chains listed below, sequenced in a study of cytomegalovirus exposure and HLA in healthy donors. The PCR used 60 Vbeta and 13 Jbeta primers. Sequencing was performed with immunoSEQ multiplex PCR; in TCRdb, only in-frame clones are kept and a portion is missing. The sample includes tens of thousands of clones, about 81% of them seen just once. The sequencing sample was made of PBMCs. These receptors all stem from a man aged 25 to 40 in good health and CMV-seropositive.

The chain uses TRBV28 and TRBJ2-5; 7 bases are shared with TRBD1. This CDR3 is built from 17 residues. Germline values: CDR1 MDHEN, CDR2 SYDVKM. The trim removed 4 bases at V and 3 bases at J, leaving 14 bases unmatched. The CDR3 sequence: CASSYEWGTDSKETQYF. CDR3 DNA sequence: TGTGCCAGCAGTTACGAGTGGGGGACAGACTCTAAAGAGACCCAGTACTTC.

This rearrangement joins TRBV27 to TRBJ2-7, with D perhaps matching TRBD1 (6 bases). V was pared by 3 bases and J by 7 bases, with 13 bases between. CDR1 is MNHEY and CDR2 is SMNVEV in the germline V gene (reference sequence). The CDR3 spans 13 residues. CDR3: CASSLLGGSEQYF. DNA for the CDR3: TGTGCCAGCAGTTTGTTAGGGGGTAGTGAGCAGTACTTC.

The V and J genes are TRBV28 and TRBJ2-5, with D possibly TRBD1 on 6 matching bases. The J call is uncertain, as TRBJ2-7 better fits the DNA end. Germline values: CDR1 MDHEN, CDR2 SYDVKM. The CDR3 consists of 16 residues. CDR3 amino acids: CASSSIKHGQLYEQYF. The CDR3 DNA follows: TGTGCCAGCAGTTCCATCAAACATGGACAGCTCTACGAGCAGTACTTC.

There are many counts of this clone. The chain employs TRBV4-3 and TRBJ1-5, with D possibly being TRBD1 (5 bases). The CDR3 sequence is 16 residues long. Germline lookup yields CDR1 LGHNA and CDR2 YSLEER. Trimming left V 3 bases short and J 1 base short, with 13 bases between. This chain's CDR3 is CASSQDRDWSNQPQHF. CDR3 coding DNA: TGCGCCAGCAGCCAGGACCGGGACTGGAGCAATCAGCCCCAGCATTTT.

This clone was picked up one time. The chain carries TRBV11-3 and TRBJ2-2; TRBD1 matches at 10 bases. This CDR3 is 15 amino acids long. Looked up from germline, CDR1 is SGHNT and CDR2 is YENEEA. V shed 5 bases, J shed 6 bases, and the junction held 6 bases outside the gene matches. CDR3 nucleotides: TGTGCCAGCAGCCGACAGGGGGCCTCGGCCGGGGAGCTGTTTTTT. Its translation is CASSRQGASAGELFF.

The chain joins TRBV5-1 to TRBJ2-5; 10 bases map to TRBD1. The germline V gene encodes CDR1 SGHRS and CDR2 YFSETQ. The CDR3 is made up of 14 amino acids. J was trimmed by 5 bases and V by 4 bases; bases with no gene match: 5. The CDR3 DNA follows: TGCGCCAGCAGCCCGGGACAGGGGCCGGAGACCCAGTACTTC. Translation gives CASSPGQGPETQYF. Combining the CDR3 with reference TRBV5-1 and TRBJ2-5 gives the whole variable domain KAGVTQTPRYLIKTRGQQVTLSCSPISGHRSVSWYQQTPGQGLQFLFEYFSETQRNKGNFPGRFSGRQFSNSRSEMNVSTLELGDSALYLCASSPGQGPETQYFGPGTRLLVL.

The chain recombines TRBV7-9 with TRBJ1-1; D is uncertain. The V gene's germline CDR1 is SEHNR and CDR2 FQNEAQ (reference sequence). The V end lost 3 bases, the J end lost 11 bases, and 13 bases lay between the germline ends. CDR3 length: 12 amino acids. This CDR3 reads CASSLVDEEAFF. The CDR3 nucleotides are TGTGCCAGCAGCTTGGTTGACGAGGAGGCTTTCTTT.

CDR3 region: CASSFYGGGGNEQFF. The CDR3 DNA reads TGTGCCAGCAGCTTCTACGGGGGGGGCGGCAATGAGCAGTTCTTC. This sequence joins TRBV5-4 and TRBJ2-1, with TRBD2 identical over 8 bases. After removal of 2 bases from V and 6 bases from J, the junction contained 7 bases not matched to a gene. Germline V gene data show CDR1 as SGHNT and CDR2 as YYREEE (reference sequence). The CDR3 covers 15 residues.

This chain links TRBV7-2 with TRBJ1-5; D unclear. Germline CDR1 SGHTA, CDR2 FQGNSA. The germline V and J ends were trimmed by 0 bases and 5 bases, with 14 bases remaining between them. The CDR3 length is 16 residues. CDR3 protein: CASSLASPVEHQPQHF. The CDR3 nucleotides are TGTGCCAGCAGCTTAGCGTCCCCCGTGGAGCATCAGCCCCAGCATTTT.

The V call is TRBV11-2, the J call TRBJ1-4; tentative D call: TRBD1 (5 bases). The CDR3 contains 16 residues. Germline V gives CDR1 SGHAT, CDR2 FQNNGV. V was pared by 1 base and J by 1 base, with 10 bases between. CDR3 sequence: CASSLVAGETNEKLFF. The DNA for the CDR3 is TGTGCCAGCAGCTTAGTCGCGGGGGAAACTAATGAAAAACTGTTTTTT.

This rearrangement joins TRBV27 to TRBJ1-2; D is possibly TRBD1 (5 bases). The V gene's germline CDR1 is MNHEY and CDR2 SMNVEV (reference sequence). Between the trimmed V and J ends, which lost 6 bases and 3 bases, there was a span of 17 bases. This CDR3 has 15 residues. CDR3 nucleotides: TGTGCCAGCAGGCCTGGTCAGGGAAGTCACTATGGCTACACCTTC. Translation gives CASRPGQGSHYGYTF.

This chain's CDR3 is CASSRPDTEAFF. In DNA, the CDR3 is TGTGCCAGCAGCCGCCCAGACACTGAAGCTTTCTTT. The V call is TRBV5-5, the J call TRBJ1-1; the D is unclear. From germline, CDR1 is SGHKS and CDR2 YYEKEE (reference sequence). The CDR3 has 12 residues. Trimming shortened V by 4 bases and J by 3 bases, and 7 bases separated the two germline ends.

The chain links TRBV7-2 to TRBJ2-2; D possibly corresponds to TRBD2 (7 bases). CDR3 length equals 15 residues. V was shortened by 6 bases and J by 5 bases, with 16 bases between the two germline ends. Germline V gene data show CDR1 as SGHTA and CDR2 as FQGNSA. The CDR3 DNA is TGTGCCAGCAGGGACGACGGGGGGCGGACCGGGGAGCTGTTTTTT. This encodes CASRDDGGRTGELFF.

The V call is TRBV4-3, the J call TRBJ2-5; 12 bases agree with TRBD2. This CDR3 has 16 residues. From germline, CDR1 is LGHNA and CDR2 YSLEER. Trimming removed 0 bases from V and 2 bases from J; junction bases left unmatched: 1. The CDR3 region is CASSQDLAGGQETQYF. CDR3 coding DNA: TGCGCCAGCAGCCAAGATCTAGCGGGGGGGCAAGAGACCCAGTACTTC.

The chain couples TRBV7-9 to TRBJ1-2, with a tentative D call TRBD1 (6 bases). The length of the CDR3 is 15 residues. CDR1 is SEHNR, CDR2 FQNEAQ, per germline (reference sequence). Deletions cut 0 bases from V and 4 bases from J, with 12 bases between. CDR3 nucleotides: TGTGCCAGCAGCTTAGCGACAGGTGATGCCTATGGCTACACCTTC. This encodes CASSLATGDAYGYTF.

J is TRBJ1-2 and V is TRBV11-2, with 9 bases that match TRBD1. The CDR3 contains 15 residues. Germline loops: CDR1 SGHAT, CDR2 FQNNGV. V was pared by 5 bases and J by 10 bases, with 14 bases of the junction left unmatched. This chain's CDR3 is CASSTSLAGTGYYTF. The CDR3 bases are TGTGCCAGCAGCACATCCTTAGCCGGGACAGGGTACTACACCTTC.

This rearrangement joins TRBV7-3 to TRBJ1-6; no reliable D call. The V end lost 5 bases, the J end lost 7 bases, and 15 bases lay between the germline ends. The germline CDR1 and CDR2 sequences are SGHTA and FQGTGA. The CDR3 totals 15 residues. The CDR3 spells CASSLTGGNNSPLHF. The CDR3 nucleotides are TGTGCCAGCAGCCTGACTGGAGGGAACAATTCACCCCTCCACTTT.

The chain joins TRBV4-3 to TRBJ1-6; 8 bases agree with TRBD1. The V gene's germline CDR1 is LGHNA and CDR2 YSLEER. V trimming: 5 bases; J trimming: 12 bases; junction bases outside the gene matches: 9. The CDR3 spans 14 residues. Written as DNA, the CDR3 is TGCGCCAGCAGCACGTCAGGGGGCCGGGTACCCCTCCACTTT. It encodes CASSTSGGRVPLHF.